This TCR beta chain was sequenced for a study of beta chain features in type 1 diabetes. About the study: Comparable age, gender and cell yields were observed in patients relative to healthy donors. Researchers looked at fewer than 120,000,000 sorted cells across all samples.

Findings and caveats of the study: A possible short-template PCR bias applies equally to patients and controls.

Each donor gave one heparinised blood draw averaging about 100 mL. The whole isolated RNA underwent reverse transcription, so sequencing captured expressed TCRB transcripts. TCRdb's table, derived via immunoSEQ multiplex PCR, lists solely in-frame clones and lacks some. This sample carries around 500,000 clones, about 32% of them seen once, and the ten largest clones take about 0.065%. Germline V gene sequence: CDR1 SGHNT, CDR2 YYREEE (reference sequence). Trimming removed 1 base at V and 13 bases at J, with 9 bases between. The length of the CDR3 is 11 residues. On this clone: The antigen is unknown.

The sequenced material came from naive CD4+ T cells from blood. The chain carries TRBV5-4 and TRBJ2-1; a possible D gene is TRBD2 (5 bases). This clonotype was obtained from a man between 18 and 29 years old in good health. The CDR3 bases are TGTGCCAGCAGCTTGCGAGGGCTTCAGTTCTTC. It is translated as CASSLRGLQFF.